This T cell receptor beta chain was identified during a study of blood T cells in healthy people across ages. With 1 base removed from V and 8 bases from J, the gap between germline ends came to 24 bases. The CDR3 length is 18 residues. From germline, CDR1 is LGHDT and CDR2 YNNKEL (reference sequence). Every donor provided around 10 milliliters of peripheral blood. At least 5.5 micrograms of total RNA were extracted per sample. Then a second PCR, running roughly 6 to 11 cycles, was carried out with a sample-barcoded 5' primer and a J-beta primer mix. TCRdb redid the calling of the 5' RACE reads with MiXCR, one entry per CDR3 protein. The sample holds about 1 million distinct CDR3 sequences, around 45% seen once.

The sequencing input was blood. V is TRBV3-1 and J is TRBJ2-1; D is ambiguous. The source of this sequence is a woman aged 60-70 years in good health. CDR3 DNA sequence: TGTGCCAGCAGCCAAGGAACCCCTGGGGTCTTACCCCTATATGAGCAGTTCTTC. It is translated as CASSQGTPGVLPLYEQFF.